This record concerns one T cell receptor beta chain sequence. This sample is drawn from a study of beta chain features in type 1 diabetes. The V and J ends lost 3 bases and 3 bases, in that order; junction bases with no gene match: 12. The germline CDR1 and CDR2 sequences are SGHAT and FQNNGV. This CDR3 spans 19 amino acids. The sequenced template was cDNA made from the entire isolated RNA. Libraries were prepared by immunoSEQ multiplex PCR; TCRdb keeps only in-frame clonotypes and omits some of them. The sample consists of hundreds of thousands of clones, roughly 16% of them appearing once. Sequenced sample: naive CD4+ T cells from blood. The receptor's source is a man between 18 and 35 years old in good health. The J gene is TRBJ2-4, the V gene TRBV11-2; 12 nucleotides line up with TRBD1. The CDR3 DNA reads as TGTGCCAGCAGCTTCCGCTGGGACAGGGGGCTTTATGGCAAAAACATTCAGTACTTC. Its protein product is CASSFRWDRGLYGKNIQYF.